The rows below give T cell receptor beta chains drawn from one sample of a study of CD8+ T cells in alopecia areata. Repertoires were generated with immunoSEQ multiplex PCR, while TCRdb's copy carries only in-frame clones and drops some. This table holds a few hundred thousand clones, approximately 67% found once. Sequencing used CD4+ T cells sorted from blood, obtained at week 44, from a patient treated with tofacitinib. These receptors were collected from a human donor with alopecia areata. Both conserved end residues are part of each CDR3. Each record gives: J gene, D gene, clone size, V gene, CDR3 protein, CDR3 DNA. The D gene is left open where the match is weak. Not every row has a clone size; where given, it reads once, few, many or a size class.

j_call: TRBJ2-1; d_call: .; clone_size: .; v_call: TRBV29-1; cdr3_aa: CSVEAWEGRNEQFF; cdr3_nt: TGCAGCGTTGAAGCCTGGGAAGGGAGGAATGAGCAGTTCTTC
j_call: TRBJ2-3; d_call: .; clone_size: .; v_call: TRBV2; cdr3_aa: CASSEQELSTDTQYF; cdr3_nt: TGTGCCAGCAGTGAACAGGAACTCAGCACAGATACGCAGTATTTT
j_call: TRBJ2-7; d_call: .; clone_size: .; v_call: TRBV29-1; cdr3_aa: CSVTRDKITYEQYF; cdr3_nt: TGCAGCGTTACCCGTGACAAGATAACCTACGAGCAGTACTTC
j_call: TRBJ1-1; d_call: .; clone_size: .; v_call: TRBV29-1; cdr3_aa: CSAGQNTEAFF; cdr3_nt: TGCAGCGCTGGACAGAACACTGAAGCTTTCTTT
j_call: TRBJ2-7; d_call: .; clone_size: .; v_call: TRBV15; cdr3_aa: CATSPQRSTNEQYF; cdr3_nt: TGTGCCACCAGCCCCCAGCGATCTACGAATGAGCAGTACTTC
j_call: TRBJ2-6; d_call: .; clone_size: .; v_call: TRBV29-1; cdr3_aa: CSAEASGANVLTF; cdr3_nt: TGCAGCGCCGAAGCGTCTGGGGCCAACGTCCTGACTTTC
j_call: TRBJ2-5; d_call: TRBD2; clone_size: .; v_call: TRBV27; cdr3_aa: CASRLAGEETQYF; cdr3_nt: TGTGCCAGCAGGTTAGCGGGGGAAGAGACCCAGTACTTC
j_call: TRBJ1-2; d_call: .; clone_size: .; v_call: TRBV29-1; cdr3_aa: CSVEQNGYTF; cdr3_nt: TGCAGCGTCGAGCAGAATGGCTACACCTTC
j_call: TRBJ2-1; d_call: TRBD2; clone_size: .; v_call: TRBV4-2; cdr3_aa: CASSQERRGIRNEQFF; cdr3_nt: TGTGCCAGCAGCCAAGAGAGGCGGGGGATACGGAATGAGCAGTTCTTC
j_call: TRBJ1-6; d_call: .; clone_size: .; v_call: TRBV4-3; cdr3_aa: CASSYGDSPLHF; cdr3_nt: TGCGCCAGCAGCTACGGGGATTCACCCCTCCACTTT
j_call: TRBJ1-2; d_call: .; clone_size: .; v_call: TRBV23-1; cdr3_aa: CASSQSQGIYGYTF; cdr3_nt: TGCGCCAGCAGTCAATCGCAGGGAATCTATGGCTACACCTTC
j_call: TRBJ2-1; d_call: TRBD2; clone_size: few; v_call: TRBV29-1; cdr3_aa: CSAGVRAGYNEQFF; cdr3_nt: TGCAGCGCGGGGGTGCGAGCGGGGTACAATGAGCAGTTCTTC
j_call: TRBJ2-2; d_call: TRBD1; clone_size: .; v_call: TRBV27; cdr3_aa: CASSSIGQGNTGELFF; cdr3_nt: TGTGCCAGCAGTTCGATCGGACAGGGGAACACCGGGGAGCTGTTTTTT
j_call: TRBJ1-5; d_call: TRBD1; clone_size: .; v_call: TRBV7-2; cdr3_aa: CASSVATGVQPQHF; cdr3_nt: TGTGCCAGCAGCGTAGCTACAGGGGTCCAGCCCCAGCATTTT
j_call: TRBJ2-5; d_call: .; clone_size: .; v_call: TRBV6-5; cdr3_aa: CASSYPIGGTQYF; cdr3_nt: TGTGCCAGCAGTTACCCGATCGGGGGGACCCAGTACTTC
j_call: TRBJ2-1; d_call: TRBD1; clone_size: .; v_call: TRBV11-2; cdr3_aa: CASSIGTGYNEQFF; cdr3_nt: TGTGCCAGCAGCATCGGGACAGGGTACAATGAGCAGTTCTTC
j_call: TRBJ2-5; d_call: TRBD1; clone_size: once; v_call: TRBV2; cdr3_aa: CASSGDRTYQETQYF; cdr3_nt: TGTGCCTCCAGTGGGGACAGGACGTACCAAGAGACCCAGTACTTC
j_call: TRBJ2-1; d_call: .; clone_size: .; v_call: TRBV9; cdr3_aa: CASSVSTNSYNEQFF; cdr3_nt: TGTGCCAGCAGCGTATCAACAAACTCCTACAATGAGCAGTTCTTC
j_call: TRBJ1-1; d_call: .; clone_size: .; v_call: TRBV29-1; cdr3_aa: CSVEGRLYTEAFF; cdr3_nt: TGCAGCGTTGAAGGCCGGTTATACACTGAAGCTTTCTTT
j_call: TRBJ1-5; d_call: .; clone_size: .; v_call: TRBV19; cdr3_aa: CASSVGTVDQPQHF; cdr3_nt: TGTGCCAGTAGTGTCGGGACCGTGGATCAGCCCCAGCATTTT
j_call: TRBJ2-1; d_call: TRBD2; clone_size: .; v_call: TRBV7-2; cdr3_aa: CASSLMERGGLEQFF; cdr3_nt: TGTGCCAGCAGCTTGATGGAGCGGGGGGGCCTTGAGCAGTTCTTC
j_call: TRBJ2-1; d_call: TRBD1; clone_size: .; v_call: TRBV30; cdr3_aa: CATSDTTGKSYNEQFF; cdr3_nt: TGTGCCACATCCGATACGACAGGGAAGTCCTACAATGAGCAGTTCTTC
j_call: TRBJ1-1; d_call: .; clone_size: .; v_call: TRBV7-6; cdr3_aa: CASSKQGNTEAFF; cdr3_nt: TGTGCCAGCAGCAAACAGGGAAACACTGAAGCTTTCTTT
j_call: TRBJ2-7; d_call: .; clone_size: .; v_call: TRBV29-1; cdr3_aa: CSVVWDEQYF; cdr3_nt: TGCAGCGTTGTATGGGACGAGCAGTACTTC
j_call: TRBJ2-1; d_call: .; clone_size: few; v_call: TRBV29-1; cdr3_aa: CSVEEGRGSYNEQFF; cdr3_nt: TGCAGCGTTGAAGAGGGGAGAGGCAGCTACAATGAGCAGTTCTTC
j_call: TRBJ1-2; d_call: .; clone_size: .; v_call: TRBV29-1; cdr3_aa: CSVVASNYGYTF; cdr3_nt: TGCAGCGTTGTAGCATCTAACTATGGCTACACCTTC
j_call: TRBJ2-5; d_call: TRBD1; clone_size: .; v_call: TRBV7-3; cdr3_aa: CASSKTGGAETQYF; cdr3_nt: TGTGCCAGCAGCAAGACAGGGGGCGCAGAGACCCAGTACTTC
j_call: TRBJ1-5; d_call: TRBD1; clone_size: many; v_call: TRBV5-6; cdr3_aa: CASRNRGDGNQPQHF; cdr3_nt: TGTGCCAGCAGGAACAGGGGGGATGGCAATCAGCCCCAGCATTTT
j_call: TRBJ1-4; d_call: .; clone_size: .; v_call: TRBV7-8; cdr3_aa: CASSLSPGATNEKLFF; cdr3_nt: TGTGCCAGCAGCTTGAGCCCTGGAGCAACTAATGAAAAACTGTTTTTT
j_call: TRBJ2-3; d_call: .; clone_size: few; v_call: TRBV10-3; cdr3_aa: CAISSGTSTDTQYF; cdr3_nt: TGTGCCATCAGTTCTGGAACTAGCACAGATACGCAGTATTTT
j_call: TRBJ1-3; d_call: TRBD1; clone_size: .; v_call: TRBV7-2; cdr3_aa: CASSRQGLSGNTIYF; cdr3_nt: TGTGCCAGCAGCCGACAGGGCCTCTCTGGAAACACCATATATTTT
j_call: TRBJ2-6; d_call: .; clone_size: .; v_call: TRBV30; cdr3_aa: CAWNGGNVLTF; cdr3_nt: TGTGCCTGGAACGGGGGCAACGTCCTGACTTTC
j_call: TRBJ2-5; d_call: .; clone_size: .; v_call: TRBV5-1; cdr3_aa: CASSSPGLVEETQYF; cdr3_nt: TGCGCCAGCAGCTCACCGGGACTGGTAGAAGAGACCCAGTACTTC
j_call: TRBJ1-5; d_call: .; clone_size: .; v_call: TRBV5-1; cdr3_aa: CASSQGGSNQPQHF; cdr3_nt: TGCGCCAGCAGCCAAGGGGGTAGCAATCAGCCCCAGCATTTT
j_call: TRBJ2-1; d_call: TRBD2; clone_size: few; v_call: TRBV7-9; cdr3_aa: CASSRGGSGGAGEQFF; cdr3_nt: TGTGCCAGCAGCCGTGGCGGTAGCGGGGGGGCCGGTGAGCAGTTCTTC
j_call: TRBJ2-4; d_call: .; clone_size: .; v_call: TRBV25-1; cdr3_aa: CASSEPGAAKNIQYF; cdr3_nt: TGTGCCAGCAGTGAACCGGGGGCGGCCAAAAACATTCAGTACTTC
j_call: TRBJ2-7; d_call: TRBD2; clone_size: .; v_call: TRBV2; cdr3_aa: CASSADSGVEQYF; cdr3_nt: TGTGCCAGCAGTGCGGATAGCGGGGTCGAGCAGTACTTC